This T cell receptor (beta chain) was observed in a study of cytomegalovirus exposure and HLA in healthy donors. Study-level background: In a previous analysis, about 100 million unique TCR beta sequences were found from about 190 million T cells. Study outcomes and limitations: Segments of the TCR beta V type were, in most cases, productive about 90% or about 30% of the time in an earlier analysis. An analysis that came later showed most CMV-associated TCR beta chains appearing HLA-restricted.

Details on this clone: Its antigen is unknown.

The PCR made use of 60 Vbeta and 13 Jbeta primers. Using immunoSEQ multiplex PCR, the repertoire was profiled, and TCRdb retains in-frame clones only, with some absent. The sample records 140,000 to 150,000 clones, roughly 80% being singletons. This CDR3 contains 13 residues. V lost 5 bases to trimming and J lost 1 base, with 9 bases between them. The germline gives CDR1 SGHTA, CDR2 FQGNSA. The sequence was obtained from a woman aged 35 to 49 in good health and CMV-seropositive. Sequences were obtained from PBMCs. The chain employs TRBV7-2 and TRBJ2-7; maybe TRBD1 (5 bases). The CDR3 nucleotides are TGTGCCAGCAGCCAGACAGAATCCTACGAGCAGTACTTC. Protein sequence: CASSQTESYEQYF.